This T cell receptor (beta chain) was recovered during a study of CD8 T cells in ankylosing spondylitis. Findings of the study overall: With a CD8+ phenotype, disease-linked clones were relatively rare in peripheral blood. Seemingly characteristic of ankylosing spondylitis blood was a TCR beta motif consisting of 7 or 8 highly homologous variants. Enrichment of disease-linked clones was reportedly significant in matched ankylosing spondylitis synovial fluid.

TCRdb reprocessed the 5' RACE reads via MiXCR and lists one record per CDR3 protein. The sample lists fewer than 550,000 distinct CDR3 sequences; roughly 5.2% were seen once. CDR1 is SGHTA, CDR2 FQGNSA, per germline. The V segment lost 7 bases and the J segment 5 bases; nucleotides outside the gene matches: 10. The CDR3 runs 14 residues. This clonotype was recorded at least ten times. What it recognizes is unknown. The origin of this receptor is a male donor with ankylosing spondylitis. The chain has TRBV7-2 and TRBJ2-5, with 7 nucleotides matching TRBD2. The sequenced material came from blood, either unsorted or a sorted T cell fraction (not recorded which). The DNA for the CDR3 is TGTGCCAGCATCCCTGGACTAGGGTTGGAGACCCAGTACTTC. It translates to CASIPGLGLETQYF.